These 16 T cell receptor beta chains came from one sample sequenced in a study of cytomegalovirus exposure and HLA in healthy donors (dated by TCRdb to 2015 to 2018). The library came from the immunoSEQ multiplex PCR assay. The multiplex PCR relied on a mix of 60 forward primers for TCR Vbeta segments and 13 reverse primers for TCR Jbeta segments. This is the immuneACCESS table as TCRdb keeps it, with only in-frame sequences that have V and J called. A part of the clones is gone; compared with another copy, unresolved V genes explain less than half, and the rest is unexplained. The sample table contains some 150,000 clones; only one count was recorded for 65% to 90% of them. Of the sample, roughly a tenth is held by the ten largest clones. Sequenced: PBMCs. Receptors originate from a man aged 50-59 years in good health and CMV-seropositive.

This chain links TRBV7-2 with TRBJ2-1; TRBD2 aligns across 11 bases. CDR1 and CDR2 (germline): SGHTA, FQGNSA. The CDR3 runs 17 residues. V shed 3 bases, J shed 0 bases, and the junction held 4 bases outside the gene matches. The CDR3: CASSFKTSGISYNEQFF. For the CDR3, the DNA is TGTGCCAGCAGCTTTAAGACTAGCGGGATCTCCTACAATGAGCAGTTCTTC.

The gene calls are TRBV15 and TRBJ1-5, with 8 bases lining up with TRBD1. V was pared by 1 base and J by 6 bases, with 5 bases of the junction left unmatched. Germline V CDR1 and CDR2: LNHNV, YYDKDF (reference sequence). This CDR3 spans 15 amino acids. CDR3 sequence reads: CATSRGRGHSQPQHF. CDR3 sequence (DNA): TGTGCCACCAGCAGAGGCAGGGGGCATAGTCAGCCCCAGCATTTT.

This clone was seen once. The CDR3 protein is CASSLGAGGEQYF. The CDR3 DNA reads as TGTGCCAGCAGCTTAGGAGCGGGGGGGGAGCAGTACTTC. The chain joins TRBV5-5 to TRBJ2-7; 10 bases agree with TRBD2. CDR1 SGHKS and CDR2 YYEKEE come from the germline V gene (reference sequence). The V segment lost 2 bases and the J segment 7 bases; nucleotides outside the gene matches: 3. The CDR3 has 13 amino acids. Complete variable domain (other parts from reference TRBV5-5 and TRBJ2-7): DAGVTQSPTHLIKTRGQQVTLRCSPISGHKSVSWYQQVLGQGPQFIFQYYEKEERGRGNFPDRFSARQFPNYSSELNVNALLLGDSALYLCASSLGAGGEQYFGPGTRLTVT.

J is TRBJ1-4 and V is TRBV6-5, with D unresolved. Looked up from germline, CDR1 is MNHEY and CDR2 is SVGAGI. The CDR3 is 14 residues long. Between the trimmed V and J ends, which lost 6 bases and 6 bases, there was a span of 14 bases. CDR3 DNA: TGTGCCAGCAGCTCGGTCGGCGAGGATGAAAAACTGTTTTTT. Translation: CASSSVGEDEKLFF.

The rearrangement uses TRBV28 and TRBJ2-5, with 8 bases that match TRBD2. The CDR3 sequence is 13 residues long. The V gene end was trimmed by 6 bases and the J gene end by 5 bases; junction bases not matched to a gene: 5. Germline CDR1 MDHEN, CDR2 SYDVKM. The CDR3 is CASRSGGWETQYF. CDR3 coding DNA: TGTGCCAGCAGATCGGGGGGGTGGGAGACCCAGTACTTC.

The rearrangement joins TRBV10-3 to TRBJ1-4; 7 nucleotides match TRBD1. The ends lost 0 bases at V and 0 bases at J; junction bases unmatched: 1. CDR1 and CDR2 from the germline V gene are ENHRY and SYGVKD. This CDR3 comprises 16 residues. CDR3 nucleotides: TGTGCCATCAGTGAGTCCACAGGGGCAACTAATGAAAAACTGTTTTTT. This codes for CAISESTGATNEKLFF.

CDR3 loop: CASSPPPSGVADTQYF. CDR3 in DNA: TGTGCCAGCAGCCCCCCCCCTAGCGGGGTAGCAGATACGCAGTATTTT. The chain carries TRBV7-2 and TRBJ2-3; 9 nucleotides line up with TRBD2. The CDR3 is 16 amino acids. The germline gives CDR1 SGHTA, CDR2 FQGNSA. Trimming cost V 5 bases and J 4 bases; bases outside gene matches: 10.

V is TRBV6-5 and J is TRBJ1-1; no clear D gene. V was trimmed by 0 bases and J by 2 bases, leaving 13 bases between them. Germline V gives CDR1 MNHEY, CDR2 SVGAGI. This CDR3 is 16 amino acids long. The CDR3 coding sequence is TGTGCCAGCAGTTACTCCTGGGGTCGGGGTAACACTGAAGCTTTCTTT. It translates to CASSYSWGRGNTEAFF.

DNA of the CDR3: TGTGCCAGCAGCCCTCAGGGGGCGGGGGCCAACGTCCTGACTTTC. Its translation is CASSPQGAGANVLTF. The V call is TRBV7-3, the J call TRBJ2-6; TRBD1 aligns across 8 bases. With V trimmed by 5 bases and J by 4 bases, 4 bases remained unmatched. The CDR3 length is 15 residues. The germline CDR1 and CDR2 sequences are SGHTA and FQGTGA.

This clone was counted only a few times. This chain connects TRBV6-6 to TRBJ2-3, with a weak D call TRBD2 (6 bases). V was shortened by 4 bases and J by 2 bases, with 13 bases between the two germline ends. Per germline, CDR1 MNHNY and CDR2 SVGAGI (reference sequence). The CDR3 has 15 residues. CDR3 sequence reads: CASSSRRGNTDTQYF. CDR3 nucleotide sequence: TGTGCCAGCAGTTCCAGACGGGGGAACACAGATACGCAGTATTTT.

This clone was seen just once. J is TRBJ2-2 and V is TRBV10-3; TRBD1 aligns across 8 bases. J gave up 3 bases and V 2 bases, and 8 bases lay outside the gene matches. The CDR3 loop spans 17 amino acids. CDR1 and CDR2 from the germline V gene are ENHRY and SYGVKD. For the CDR3, the DNA is TGTGCCATCAGTGAGAGGGTAGGACAGGGCGACACCGGGGAGCTGTTTTTT. Translation gives CAISERVGQGDTGELFF.

The gene calls are TRBV11-1 and TRBJ2-7, with TRBD1 identical over 7 bases. The ends lost 6 bases at V and 0 bases at J; junction bases unmatched: 5. The CDR3 contains 14 residues. Germline CDR1 SGHAT, CDR2 FQDESV (reference sequence). The chain's CDR3 is CASRLQGISYEQYF. CDR3 nucleotide sequence: TGTGCCAGCAGGTTACAGGGGATCTCCTACGAGCAGTACTTC.

The rearrangement uses TRBV5-6 and TRBJ1-4, with 9 bases fitting TRBD1. Trimming took 3 bases from V and 6 from J; bases not matched to a gene: 6. CDR3 length equals 15 residues. CDR1 SGHDT and CDR2 YYEEEE come from the germline V gene. This chain's CDR3 is CASSSYRGLDEKLFF. The CDR3 bases are TGTGCCAGCAGCTCTTACAGGGGGCTAGATGAAAAACTGTTTTTT.

In its sample, this clone was seen once. The V gene is TRBV13, the J gene TRBJ2-5; 12 bases are a match to TRBD2. Germline CDR1 is PRHDT and CDR2 is FYEKMQ (reference sequence). This CDR3 has 16 amino acids. With V trimmed by 0 bases and J by 7 bases, 6 bases remained unmatched. CDR3 sequence reads: CASSLGGLAGYGTQYF. DNA of the CDR3: TGTGCCAGCAGCTTAGGCGGACTAGCGGGGTATGGGACCCAGTACTTC.

The J gene is TRBJ1-4, the V gene TRBV4-3; D is unclear. V dropped 0 bases and J dropped 0 bases, with 14 bases sitting between them. CDR3 size: 18 residues. Germline V gene lookup returns CDR1 LGHNA and CDR2 YSLEER. The CDR3 sequence is CASSQEKILGATNEKLFF. The CDR3 DNA reads TGCGCCAGCAGCCAAGAAAAAATCCTAGGAGCAACTAATGAAAAACTGTTTTTT.

The rearrangement uses TRBV9 and TRBJ2-2, with D possibly matching TRBD2 (6 bases). The V and J ends lost 0 bases and 6 bases respectively, with 15 bases between them. The CDR3 sequence is 16 residues long. Germline V gives CDR1 SGDLS, CDR2 YYNGEE. CDR3 amino acids: CASSVGEGRPPGELFF. CDR3 sequence (DNA): TGTGCCAGCAGCGTAGGAGAGGGGAGGCCCCCCGGGGAGCTGTTTTTT.